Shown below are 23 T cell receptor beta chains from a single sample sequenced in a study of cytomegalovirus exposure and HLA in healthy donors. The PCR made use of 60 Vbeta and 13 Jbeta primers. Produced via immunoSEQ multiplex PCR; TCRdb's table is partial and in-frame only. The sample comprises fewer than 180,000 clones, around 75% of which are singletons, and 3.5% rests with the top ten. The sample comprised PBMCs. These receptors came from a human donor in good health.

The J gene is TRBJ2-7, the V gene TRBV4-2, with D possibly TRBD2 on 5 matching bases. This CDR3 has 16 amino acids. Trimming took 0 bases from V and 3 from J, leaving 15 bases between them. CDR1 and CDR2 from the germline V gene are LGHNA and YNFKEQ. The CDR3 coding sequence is TGTGCCAGCAGCCAAGATCGGACCGGGGTAGGCTACGAGCAGTACTTC. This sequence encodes CASSQDRTGVGYEQYF.

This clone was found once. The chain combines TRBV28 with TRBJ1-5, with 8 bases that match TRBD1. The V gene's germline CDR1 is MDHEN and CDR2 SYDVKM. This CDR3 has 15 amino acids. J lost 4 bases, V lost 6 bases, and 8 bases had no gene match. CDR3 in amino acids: CASSLGDRHNQPQHF. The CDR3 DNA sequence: TGTGCCAGCAGCCTAGGGGACAGGCATAATCAGCCCCAGCATTTT.

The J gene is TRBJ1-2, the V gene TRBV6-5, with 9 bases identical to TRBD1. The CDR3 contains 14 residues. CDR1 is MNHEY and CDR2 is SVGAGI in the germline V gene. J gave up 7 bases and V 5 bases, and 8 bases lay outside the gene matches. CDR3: CASSAYRGQFGYTF. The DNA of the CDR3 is TGTGCCAGCAGTGCCTACAGGGGGCAGTTTGGCTACACCTTC.

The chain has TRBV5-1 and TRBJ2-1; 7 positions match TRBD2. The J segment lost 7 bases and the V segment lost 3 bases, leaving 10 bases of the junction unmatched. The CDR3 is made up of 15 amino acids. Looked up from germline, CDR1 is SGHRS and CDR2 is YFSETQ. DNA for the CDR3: TGCGCCAGCAGCTATGAGGCTAGCGGAGTGAATGAGCAGTTCTTC. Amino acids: CASSYEASGVNEQFF.

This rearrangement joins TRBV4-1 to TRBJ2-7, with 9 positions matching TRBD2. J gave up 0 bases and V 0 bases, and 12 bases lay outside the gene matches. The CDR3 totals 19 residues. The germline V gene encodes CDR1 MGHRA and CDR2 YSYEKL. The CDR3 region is CASSQDPQEREAHSYEQYF. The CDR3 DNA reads TGCGCCAGCAGCCAAGATCCCCAGGAGCGGGAGGCCCACTCCTACGAGCAGTACTTC.

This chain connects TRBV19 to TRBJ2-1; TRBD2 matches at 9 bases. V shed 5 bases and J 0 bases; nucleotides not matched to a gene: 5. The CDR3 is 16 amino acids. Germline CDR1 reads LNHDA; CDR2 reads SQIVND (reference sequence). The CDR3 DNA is TGTGCCAGTAGTCGGGAGCGGGAGGACTCCTACAATGAGCAGTTCTTC. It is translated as CASSREREDSYNEQFF.

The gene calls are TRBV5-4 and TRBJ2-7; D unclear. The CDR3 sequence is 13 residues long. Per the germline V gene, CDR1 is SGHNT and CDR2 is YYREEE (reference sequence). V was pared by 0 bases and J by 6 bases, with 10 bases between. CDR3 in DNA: TGTGCCAGCAGCTTGGACAGCCCCTCCGAGCAGTACTTC. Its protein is CASSLDSPSEQYF.

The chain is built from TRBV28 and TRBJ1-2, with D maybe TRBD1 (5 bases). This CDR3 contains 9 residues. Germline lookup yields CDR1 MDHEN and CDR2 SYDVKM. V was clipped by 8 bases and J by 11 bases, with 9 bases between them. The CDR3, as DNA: TGTGCCAGCGGTAGGGGTTACACCTTC. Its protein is CASGRGYTF.

Here the CDR3 reads CASSLATGSGTEAFF. The CDR3 bases are TGTGCCAGCAGCTTAGCGACAGGATCAGGGACTGAAGCTTTCTTT. The chain uses TRBV7-2 and TRBJ1-1; D possibly corresponds to TRBD1 (6 bases). Germline values: CDR1 SGHTA, CDR2 FQGNSA. The length of the CDR3 is 15 residues. Trimming took 0 bases from V and 5 from J, leaving 13 bases between them.

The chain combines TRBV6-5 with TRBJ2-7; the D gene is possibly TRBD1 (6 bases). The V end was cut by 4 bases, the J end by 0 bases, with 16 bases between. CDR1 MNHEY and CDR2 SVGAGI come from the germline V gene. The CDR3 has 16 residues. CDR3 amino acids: CASSSSRGWSSYEQYF. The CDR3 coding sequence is TGTGCCAGCAGTTCCTCCAGGGGTTGGAGCTCCTACGAGCAGTACTTC.

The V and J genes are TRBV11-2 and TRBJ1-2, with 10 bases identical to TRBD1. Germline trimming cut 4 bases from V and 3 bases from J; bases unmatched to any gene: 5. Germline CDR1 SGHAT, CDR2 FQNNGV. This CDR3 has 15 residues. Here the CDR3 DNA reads TGTGCCAGCAGCTACTCGACAGGGGGCGACTATGGCTACACCTTC. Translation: CASSYSTGGDYGYTF. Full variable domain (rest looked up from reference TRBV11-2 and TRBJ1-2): EAGVAQSPRYKIIEKRQSVAFWCNPISGHATLYWYQQILGQGPKLLIQFQNNGVVDDSQLPKDRFSAERLKGVDSTLKIQPAKLEDSAVYLCASSYSTGGDYGYTFGSGTRLTVV.

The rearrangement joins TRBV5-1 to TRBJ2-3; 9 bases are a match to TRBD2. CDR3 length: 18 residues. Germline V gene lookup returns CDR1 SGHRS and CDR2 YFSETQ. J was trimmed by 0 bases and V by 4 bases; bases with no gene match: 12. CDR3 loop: CASSTIRAGGTSTDTQYF. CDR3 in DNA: TGCGCCAGCAGCACCATAAGAGCGGGAGGAACTAGCACAGATACGCAGTATTTT.

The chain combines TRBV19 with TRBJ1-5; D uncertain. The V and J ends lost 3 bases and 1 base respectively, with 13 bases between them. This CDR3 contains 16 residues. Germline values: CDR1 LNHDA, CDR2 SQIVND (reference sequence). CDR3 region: CASSIASDISNQPQHF. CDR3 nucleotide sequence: TGTGCCAGTAGTATCGCTTCAGACATAAGCAATCAGCCCCAGCATTTT.

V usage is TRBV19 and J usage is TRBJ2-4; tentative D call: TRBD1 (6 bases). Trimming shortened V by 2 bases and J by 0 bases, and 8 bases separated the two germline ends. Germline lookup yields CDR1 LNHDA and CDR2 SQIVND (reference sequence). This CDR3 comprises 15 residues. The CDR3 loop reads CASSIRTVAKNIQYF. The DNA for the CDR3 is TGTGCCAGTAGTATACGGACAGTAGCCAAAAACATTCAGTACTTC. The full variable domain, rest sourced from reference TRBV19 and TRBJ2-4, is DGGITQSPKYLFRKEGQNVTLSCEQNLNHDAMYWYRQDPGQGLRLIYYSQIVNDFQKGDIAEGYSVSREKKESFPLTVTSAQKNPTAFYLCASSIRTVAKNIQYFGAGTRLSVL.

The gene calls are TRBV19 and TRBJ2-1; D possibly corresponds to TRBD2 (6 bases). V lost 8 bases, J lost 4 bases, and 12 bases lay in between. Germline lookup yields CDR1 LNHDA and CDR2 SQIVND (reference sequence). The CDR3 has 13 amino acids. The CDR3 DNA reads TGTGCCAGTTCTACTAGCTGGTACAATGAGCAGTTCTTC. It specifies CASSTSWYNEQFF.

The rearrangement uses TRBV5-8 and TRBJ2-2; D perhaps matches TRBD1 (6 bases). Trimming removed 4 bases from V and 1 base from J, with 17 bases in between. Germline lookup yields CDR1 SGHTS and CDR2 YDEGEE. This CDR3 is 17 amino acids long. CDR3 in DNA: TGTGCCAGCAGCCCCCTCTATCCGACAGGGAACACCGGGGAGCTGTTTTTT. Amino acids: CASSPLYPTGNTGELFF.

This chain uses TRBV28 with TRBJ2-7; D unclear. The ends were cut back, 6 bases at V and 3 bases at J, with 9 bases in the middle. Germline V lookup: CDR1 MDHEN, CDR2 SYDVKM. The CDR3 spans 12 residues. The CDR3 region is CASSHLSYEQYF. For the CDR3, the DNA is TGTGCCAGCAGCCACCTGAGCTACGAGCAGTACTTC.

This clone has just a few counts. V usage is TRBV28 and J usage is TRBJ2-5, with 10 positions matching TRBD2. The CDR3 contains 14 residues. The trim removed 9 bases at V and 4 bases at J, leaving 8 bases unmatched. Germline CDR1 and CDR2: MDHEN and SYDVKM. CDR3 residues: CASNEREGVETQYF. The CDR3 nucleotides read TGTGCCAGTAACGAGCGGGAGGGTGTAGAGACCCAGTACTTC. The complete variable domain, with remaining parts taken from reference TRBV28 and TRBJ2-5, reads DVKVTQSSRYLVKRTGEKVFLECVQDMDHENMFWYRQDPGLGLRLIYFSYDVKMKEKGDIPEGYSVSREKKERFSLILESASTNQTSMYLCASNEREGVETQYFGPGTRLLVL.

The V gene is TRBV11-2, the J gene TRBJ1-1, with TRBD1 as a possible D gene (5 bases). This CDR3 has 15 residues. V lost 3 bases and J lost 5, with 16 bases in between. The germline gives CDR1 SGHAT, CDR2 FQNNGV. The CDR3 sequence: CASSFPSGFGTEAFF. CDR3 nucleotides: TGTGCCAGCAGCTTTCCCTCAGGGTTTGGTACTGAAGCTTTCTTT.

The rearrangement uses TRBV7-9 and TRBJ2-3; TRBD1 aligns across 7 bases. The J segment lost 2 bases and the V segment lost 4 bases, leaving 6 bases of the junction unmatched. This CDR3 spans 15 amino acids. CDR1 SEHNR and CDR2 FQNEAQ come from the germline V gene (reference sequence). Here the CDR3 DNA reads TGTGCCAGCAGCTCGACAGGGTCGAACACAGATACGCAGTATTTT. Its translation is CASSSTGSNTDTQYF.

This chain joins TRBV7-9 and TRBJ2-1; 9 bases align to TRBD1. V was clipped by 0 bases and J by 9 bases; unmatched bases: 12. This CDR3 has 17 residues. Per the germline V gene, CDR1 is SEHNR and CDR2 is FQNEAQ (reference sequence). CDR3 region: CASSLASQGARPGEQFF. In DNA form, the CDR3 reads TGTGCCAGCAGCTTAGCTTCACAGGGGGCAAGGCCTGGTGAGCAGTTCTTC.

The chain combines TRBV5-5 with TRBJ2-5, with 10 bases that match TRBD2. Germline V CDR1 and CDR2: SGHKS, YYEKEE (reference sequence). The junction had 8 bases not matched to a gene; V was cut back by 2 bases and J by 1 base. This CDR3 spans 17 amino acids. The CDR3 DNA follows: TGTGCCAGCAGCTTTGGAGGACTAGCGGAAATCCAAGAGACCCAGTACTTC. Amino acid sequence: CASSFGGLAEIQETQYF.

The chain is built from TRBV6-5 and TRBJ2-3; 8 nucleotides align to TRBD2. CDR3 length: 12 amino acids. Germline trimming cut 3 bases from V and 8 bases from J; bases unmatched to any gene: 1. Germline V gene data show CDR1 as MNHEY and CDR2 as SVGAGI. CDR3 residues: CASSYREGTQYF. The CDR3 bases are TGTGCCAGCAGTTATCGGGAGGGTACGCAGTATTTT.